The T cell receptor beta chain under discussion was sequenced for a study of early T cells in non-severe SARS-CoV-2 infection. Study background: The authors sequenced bulk RNA from unsorted whole blood, leaving chains unpaired.

The germline V gene has CDR1 DFQATT and CDR2 SNEGSKA (reference sequence). Unmatched junction bases numbered 5, after V lost 3 bases and J lost 6 bases. The CDR3 spans 14 residues. The TCR library protocol was used to attach unique molecular identifiers. These identifiers were attached to individual cDNA molecules. TCRdb redid the calling of the 5' RACE reads with MiXCR, one entry per CDR3 protein. This table holds under 60,000 distinct CDR3 sequences, less than 15% found once. This clonotype was found many times. The receptor's source is an adult who was a healthcare worker with PCR-confirmed SARS-CoV-2 infection or an uninfected control (not recorded which). This chain connects TRBV20-1 to TRBJ2-2, with 9 bases that match TRBD1. Source material: whole blood. CDR3 in DNA: TGCAGTGCTAGTAACACAGGGGGCCCCGGGGAGCTGTTTTTT. Translation gives CSASNTGGPGELFF.